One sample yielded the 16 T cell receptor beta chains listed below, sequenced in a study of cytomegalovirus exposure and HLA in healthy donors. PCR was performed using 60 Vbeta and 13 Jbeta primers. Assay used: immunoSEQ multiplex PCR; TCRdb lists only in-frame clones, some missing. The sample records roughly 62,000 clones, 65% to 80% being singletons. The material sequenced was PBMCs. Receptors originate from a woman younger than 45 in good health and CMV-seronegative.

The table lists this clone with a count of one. The CDR3 region has the DNA TGTGCCAGCAGCAAAAGACAGGGTGAGACCGGGGAGCTGTTTTTT. Amino acid sequence: CASSKRQGETGELFF. This chain links TRBV14 with TRBJ2-2; 7 bases are a match to TRBD1. Germline V gene sequence: CDR1 SGHDN, CDR2 FVKESK. The J segment lost 5 bases and the V segment lost 5 bases, leaving 8 bases of the junction unmatched. The CDR3 extends over 15 amino acids.

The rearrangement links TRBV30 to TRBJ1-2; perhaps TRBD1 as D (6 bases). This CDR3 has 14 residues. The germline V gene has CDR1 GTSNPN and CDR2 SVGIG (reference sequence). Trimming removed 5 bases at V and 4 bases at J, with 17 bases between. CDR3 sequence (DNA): TGTGCCTGGGCCCAAGGGGGGGGAATCTATGGCTACACCTTC. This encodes CAWAQGGGIYGYTF. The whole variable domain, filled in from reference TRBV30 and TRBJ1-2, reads SQTIHQWPATLVQPVGSPLSLECTVEGTSNPNLYWYRQAAGRGLQLLFYSVGIGQISSEVPQNLSASRPQDRQFILSSKKLLLSDSGFYLCAWAQGGGIYGYTFGSGTRLTVV.

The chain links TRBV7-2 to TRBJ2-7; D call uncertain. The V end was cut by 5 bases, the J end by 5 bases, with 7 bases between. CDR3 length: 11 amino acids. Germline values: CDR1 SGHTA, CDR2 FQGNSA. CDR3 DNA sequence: TGTGCCAGCAGCCCAAGCCACGAGCAGTACTTC. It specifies CASSPSHEQYF.

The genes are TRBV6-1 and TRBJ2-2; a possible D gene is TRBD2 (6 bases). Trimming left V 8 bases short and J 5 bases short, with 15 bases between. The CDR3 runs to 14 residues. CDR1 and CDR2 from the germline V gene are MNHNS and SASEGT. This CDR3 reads CASRETRGTGELFF. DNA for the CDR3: TGTGCCAGCCGAGAAACTCGGGGGACCGGGGAGCTGTTTTTT.

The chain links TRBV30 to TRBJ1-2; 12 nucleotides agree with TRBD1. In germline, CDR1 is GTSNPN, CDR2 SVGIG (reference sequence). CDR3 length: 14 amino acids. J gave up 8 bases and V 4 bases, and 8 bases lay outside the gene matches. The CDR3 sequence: CAWTRGQGAFGYTF. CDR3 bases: TGTGCCTGGACCCGGGGACAGGGGGCGTTCGGCTACACCTTC.

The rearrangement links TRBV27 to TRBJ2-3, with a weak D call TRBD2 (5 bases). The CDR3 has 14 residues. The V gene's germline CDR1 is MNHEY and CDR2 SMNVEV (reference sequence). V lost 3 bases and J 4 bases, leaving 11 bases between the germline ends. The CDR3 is CASSFVEGADTQYF. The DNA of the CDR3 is TGTGCCAGCAGTTTCGTTGAGGGCGCAGATACGCAGTATTTT.

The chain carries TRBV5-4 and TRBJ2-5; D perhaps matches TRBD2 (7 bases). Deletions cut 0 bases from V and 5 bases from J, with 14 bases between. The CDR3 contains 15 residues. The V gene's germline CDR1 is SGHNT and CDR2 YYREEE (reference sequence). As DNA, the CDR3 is TGTGCCAGCAGCTTGGCACGGGGAGGGGGGGAGACCCAGTACTTC. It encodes CASSLARGGGETQYF.

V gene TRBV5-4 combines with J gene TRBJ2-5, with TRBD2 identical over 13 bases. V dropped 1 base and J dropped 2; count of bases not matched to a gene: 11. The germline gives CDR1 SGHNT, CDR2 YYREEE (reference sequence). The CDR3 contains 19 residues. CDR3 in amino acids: CASSLTHRLAGGKQETQYF. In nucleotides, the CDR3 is TGTGCCAGCAGCTTGACCCACAGACTAGCGGGAGGCAAACAAGAGACCCAGTACTTC.

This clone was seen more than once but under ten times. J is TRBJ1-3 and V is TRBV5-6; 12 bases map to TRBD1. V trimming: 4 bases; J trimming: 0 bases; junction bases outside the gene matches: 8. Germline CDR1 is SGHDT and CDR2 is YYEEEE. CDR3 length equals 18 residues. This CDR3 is CASSQLGQGASSGNTIYF. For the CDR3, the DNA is TGTGCCAGCAGCCAACTGGGACAGGGGGCCTCCTCTGGAAACACCATATATTTT.

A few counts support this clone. The CDR3 nucleotides are TGCAGCGTTGATACCTCGGGACAGGGAAGTGATGGCTACACCTTC. It encodes CSVDTSGQGSDGYTF. V usage is TRBV29-1 and J usage is TRBJ1-2, with 9 bases that match TRBD1. The CDR3 loop spans 15 amino acids. The germline V gene encodes CDR1 SQVTM and CDR2 ANQGSEA. V lost 3 bases and J lost 6; bases outside the gene matches: 11.

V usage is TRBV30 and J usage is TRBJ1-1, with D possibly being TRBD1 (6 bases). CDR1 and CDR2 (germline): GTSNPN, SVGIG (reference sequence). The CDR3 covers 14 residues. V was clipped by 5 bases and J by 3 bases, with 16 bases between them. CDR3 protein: CAWSNRVGDTEAFF. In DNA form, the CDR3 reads TGTGCCTGGTCAAACAGGGTCGGGGACACTGAAGCTTTCTTT.

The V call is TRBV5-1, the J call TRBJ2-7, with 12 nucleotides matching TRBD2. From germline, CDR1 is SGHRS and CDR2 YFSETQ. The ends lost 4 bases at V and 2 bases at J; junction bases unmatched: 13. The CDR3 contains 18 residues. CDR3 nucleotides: TGCGCCAGCAGCCCTATTTCTAGCGGGAGGGCCGGAGCCTACGAGCAGTACTTC. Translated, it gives CASSPISSGRAGAYEQYF.

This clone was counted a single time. The CDR3, as DNA: TGTGCCAGCAGCTTAGTAATCGGGAACACTGAAGCTTTCTTT. This translates into CASSLVIGNTEAFF. This chain links TRBV7-9 with TRBJ1-1; D call uncertain. Germline V gene sequence: CDR1 SEHNR, CDR2 FQNEAQ (reference sequence). Trimming removed 1 base from V and 1 base from J, with 7 bases in between. This CDR3 has 14 residues.

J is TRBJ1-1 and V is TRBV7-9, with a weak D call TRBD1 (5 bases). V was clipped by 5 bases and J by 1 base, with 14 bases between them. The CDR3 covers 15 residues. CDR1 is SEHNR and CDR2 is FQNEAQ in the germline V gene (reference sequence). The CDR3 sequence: CASSPRPGKNTEAFF. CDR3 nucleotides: TGTGCCAGCAGCCCGCGGCCAGGGAAGAACACTGAAGCTTTCTTT. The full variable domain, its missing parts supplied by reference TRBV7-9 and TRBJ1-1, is DTGVSQNPRHKITKRGQNVTFRCDPISEHNRLYWYRQTLGQGPEFLTYFQNEAQLEKSRLLSDRFSAERPKGSFSTLEIQRTEQGDSAMYLCASSPRPGKNTEAFFGQGTRLTVV.

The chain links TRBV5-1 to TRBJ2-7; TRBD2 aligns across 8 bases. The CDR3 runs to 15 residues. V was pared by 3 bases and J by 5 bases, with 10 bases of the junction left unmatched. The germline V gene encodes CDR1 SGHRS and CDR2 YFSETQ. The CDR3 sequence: CASSWASGRSNEQYF. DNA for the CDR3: TGCGCCAGCAGCTGGGCTAGCGGGCGAAGCAACGAGCAGTACTTC.

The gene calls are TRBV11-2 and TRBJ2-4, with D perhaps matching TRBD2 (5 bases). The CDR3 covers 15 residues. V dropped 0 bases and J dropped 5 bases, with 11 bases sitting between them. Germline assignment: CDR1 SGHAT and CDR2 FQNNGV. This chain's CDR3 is CASSLDLGSQNIQYF. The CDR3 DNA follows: TGTGCCAGCAGCTTAGATCTGGGGAGCCAAAACATTCAGTACTTC.